The 25 T cell receptor beta chains reported below all come from one sample, sequenced in a study of cytomegalovirus exposure and HLA in healthy donors. A multiplex PCR was run with 60 Vbeta primers and 13 Jbeta primers. Libraries were prepared by immunoSEQ multiplex PCR; TCRdb keeps only in-frame clonotypes and omits some of them. This sample carries about 76,000 clones, roughly two thirds of them seen once, and the ten largest clones take roughly 5%. The sequenced sample was PBMCs. The receptors stem from a man in his 60s in good health and CMV-seropositive.

V and J are TRBV6-5 and TRBJ2-1; 13 nucleotides agree with TRBD2. The CDR3 is made up of 15 amino acids. The germline V gene encodes CDR1 MNHEY and CDR2 SVGAGI. With 4 bases clipped from V and 8 bases from J, the junction kept 5 bases outside the gene matches. In DNA, the CDR3 is TGTGCCAGCAGTTGGACTAGCGGGAGCACCCATGAGCAGTTCTTC. Residues: CASSWTSGSTHEQFF.

The genes are TRBV5-4 and TRBJ2-3; D is perhaps TRBD2 (6 bases). Looked up from germline, CDR1 is SGHNT and CDR2 is YYREEE (reference sequence). The CDR3 contains 16 residues. Trimming cost V 6 bases and J 0 bases, with 17 bases left between them. Here the CDR3 reads CASNPGGSASTDTQYF. The CDR3 DNA reads as TGTGCCAGCAACCCCGGGGGTAGCGCTAGCACAGATACGCAGTATTTT.

This clone occurred once. The rearrangement joins TRBV5-1 to TRBJ1-2; no firm D call. V dropped 1 base and J dropped 8 bases, with 21 bases sitting between them. Germline V lookup: CDR1 SGHRS, CDR2 YFSETQ. The CDR3 extends over 16 amino acids. CDR3 bases: TGCGCCAGCAGCTTGCGCCCGGGAGCGGACGTGGAGGGCTACACCTTC. Translating gives CASSLRPGADVEGYTF.

The J gene is TRBJ1-4, the V gene TRBV7-9; the D gene is possibly TRBD1 (5 bases). Germline V gene lookup returns CDR1 SEHNR and CDR2 FQNEAQ (reference sequence). The CDR3 is 16 amino acids. Between the trimmed V and J ends, which lost 5 bases and 2 bases, there was a span of 15 bases. The CDR3 protein is CASSRGTEGTNEKLFF. CDR3 bases: TGTGCCAGCAGCCGCGGGACCGAGGGGACTAATGAAAAACTGTTTTTT.

The chain is built from TRBV5-1 and TRBJ1-2; 7 bases map to TRBD1. V gave up 4 bases and J gave up 8 bases; unmatched junction bases: 5. Germline V gene lookup returns CDR1 SGHRS and CDR2 YFSETQ. CDR3 length: 12 residues. The DNA of the CDR3 is TGCGCCAGCAGCCCTGGGGACAGCGGCTACACCTTC. Its translation is CASSPGDSGYTF.

V and J are TRBV11-2 and TRBJ2-7; 8 nucleotides match TRBD1. The CDR3 loop spans 15 amino acids. CDR1 SGHAT and CDR2 FQNNGV come from the germline V gene. Unmatched junction bases numbered 5, after V lost 1 base and J lost 3 bases. The CDR3 region is CASSLGTGGNYEQYF. For the CDR3, the DNA is TGTGCCAGCAGCTTAGGAACAGGGGGGAACTACGAGCAGTACTTC.

This CDR3 is CATSGLTGDINSPLHF. Here the CDR3 DNA reads TGTGCCACCAGCGGATTAACAGGGGATATTAATTCACCCCTCCACTTT. The chain links TRBV15 to TRBJ1-6; 7 bases align to TRBD1. The CDR3 is 16 residues long. The V gene's germline CDR1 is LNHNV and CDR2 YYDKDF (reference sequence). V shed 5 bases, J shed 6 bases, and the junction held 10 bases outside the gene matches.

The genes are TRBV27 and TRBJ2-7; a weak D match, TRBD1 (7 bases). The CDR3 consists of 15 residues. V gave up 1 base and J gave up 4 bases, with 14 bases separating them. The germline CDR1 and CDR2 sequences are MNHEY and SMNVEV (reference sequence). In nucleotides, the CDR3 is TGTGCCAGCAGTTTATGGTCAGGGGGAGGTTACGAGCAGTACTTC. Protein product: CASSLWSGGGYEQYF.

The genes are TRBV6-5 and TRBJ1-6; the match to TRBD1 covers 8 bases. Germline V gives CDR1 MNHEY, CDR2 SVGAGI. The CDR3 extends over 14 amino acids. Germline trimming cut 5 bases from V and 10 bases from J; bases unmatched to any gene: 7. The CDR3 here is CASSTGGTVSPLHF. Written as DNA, the CDR3 is TGTGCCAGCAGTACAGGGGGAACGGTCTCACCCCTCCACTTT.

Written as DNA, the CDR3 is TGTGCCAGCAGCCACAGGGGGAGAAGCTATGAGCAGTACTTC. Residues: CASSHRGRSYEQYF. The rearrangement links TRBV5-4 to TRBJ2-7; 8 nucleotides match TRBD1. Germline-derived CDR1 and CDR2 are SGHNT and YYREEE (reference sequence). This CDR3 is built from 14 residues. Losses at the gene ends were 4 bases for V and 7 bases for J; bases not matched to a gene: 10.

V and J are TRBV6-6 and TRBJ2-7; 12 bases agree with TRBD2. Trimming at V came to 6 bases and at J to 3 bases, leaving 9 bases not matched to a gene. This CDR3 contains 16 residues. Germline assignment: CDR1 MNHNY and CDR2 SVGAGI (reference sequence). Written as DNA, the CDR3 is TGTGCCAGCAGGGACAGACTAGCGGGGGCCATCTACGAGCAGTACTTC. Its protein is CASRDRLAGAIYEQYF.

V gene TRBV5-1 combines with J gene TRBJ1-4; 8 positions agree with TRBD1. There are 16 residues in the CDR3. The germline CDR1 and CDR2 sequences are SGHRS and YFSETQ. Losses at the gene ends were 6 bases for V and 4 bases for J; bases not matched to a gene: 11. The CDR3 DNA reads as TGCGCCAGCACCCCGGGGTTTGACAGGGGTAATGAAAAACTGTTTTTT. Its protein product is CASTPGFDRGNEKLFF.

The V gene is TRBV7-2, the J gene TRBJ1-1; no definite D call. The V end was cut by 3 bases, the J end by 1 base, with 15 bases between. This CDR3 has 16 amino acids. The V gene's germline CDR1 is SGHTA and CDR2 FQGNSA. CDR3: CASSFWSVGQNTEAFF. The CDR3 DNA sequence: TGTGCCAGCAGCTTTTGGAGTGTCGGTCAGAACACTGAAGCTTTCTTT.

This chain joins TRBV15 and TRBJ2-7, with a tentative D call TRBD1 (6 bases). This CDR3 has 12 residues. Per germline, CDR1 LNHNV and CDR2 YYDKDF (reference sequence). The V end was cut by 6 bases, the J end by 0 bases, with 6 bases between. The CDR3 DNA reads as TGTGCCACCAGGGACAGCTCCTACGAGCAGTACTTC. Its translation: CATRDSSYEQYF.

DNA of the CDR3: TGTGCCAGCAGTCGGGGGACCCTTTACGAGCAGTACTTC. Its protein product is CASSRGTLYEQYF. The J gene is TRBJ2-7, the V gene TRBV6-1; a possible D gene is TRBD2 (6 bases). Looked up from germline, CDR1 is MNHNS and CDR2 is SASEGT. V was shortened by 5 bases and J by 4 bases, with 12 bases between the two germline ends. This CDR3 spans 13 amino acids.

The chain employs TRBV19 and TRBJ2-1; perhaps TRBD1 as D (6 bases). Germline CDR1 and CDR2: LNHDA and SQIVND (reference sequence). This CDR3 contains 16 residues. The germline V and J ends were trimmed by 3 bases and 5 bases, with 17 bases remaining between them. CDR3 residues: CASSMETGLGHNEQFF. CDR3 DNA: TGTGCCAGTAGTATGGAAACAGGGCTGGGACACAATGAGCAGTTCTTC.

The V call is TRBV4-1, the J call TRBJ1-1; D is possibly TRBD1 (6 bases). The germline V gene encodes CDR1 MGHRA and CDR2 YSYEKL. V gave up 0 bases and J gave up 9 bases, with 20 bases separating them. This CDR3 is 16 amino acids long. The CDR3 sequence is CASSQDPGDAPMKAFF. Written as DNA, the CDR3 is TGCGCCAGCAGCCAAGACCCAGGGGACGCCCCGATGAAAGCTTTCTTT.

The CDR3 DNA reads TGTGCCAGCAGTCATAGCGGCCAAGAGACCCAGTACTTC. Translation: CASSHSGQETQYF. The chain recombines TRBV28 with TRBJ2-5, with a weak D call TRBD2 (6 bases). Germline CDR1 is MDHEN and CDR2 is SYDVKM. CDR3 length: 13 residues. V was pared by 5 bases and J by 1 base, with 8 bases between.

This clone was seen only once. The gene calls are TRBV9 and TRBJ2-1; TRBD2 matches at 8 bases. The CDR3 contains 14 residues. In germline, CDR1 is SGDLS, CDR2 YYNGEE. V gave up 1 base and J gave up 5 bases; unmatched junction bases: 2. The CDR3 is CASSVSGSDNEQFF. In DNA form, the CDR3 reads TGTGCCAGCAGCGTAAGCGGGAGCGACAATGAGCAGTTCTTC.

The table lists this clone with a few counts. The V and J genes are TRBV5-6 and TRBJ2-7; 10 nucleotides agree with TRBD2. V shed 3 bases and J 7 bases; nucleotides not matched to a gene: 16. CDR3 length equals 17 residues. Per germline, CDR1 SGHDT and CDR2 YYEEEE. CDR3 in DNA: TGTGCCAGCAGCTGGTTTACTAGCGGGATGGGCTCTGGGGAGCAGTACTTC. Translation: CASSWFTSGMGSGEQYF.

This clone has a handful of counts. This chain links TRBV19 with TRBJ1-1; D possibly corresponds to TRBD1 (6 bases). Germline CDR1 LNHDA, CDR2 SQIVND (reference sequence). The CDR3 extends over 17 amino acids. Trimming stripped 3 bases from V and 2 bases from J, with 19 bases between. CDR3 region: CASSIQRPGTFNTEAFF. The CDR3 coding sequence is TGTGCCAGTAGTATCCAGCGTCCCGGGACATTTAACACTGAAGCTTTCTTT.

This clone was seen a few times. This chain links TRBV7-9 with TRBJ2-7; D is possibly TRBD1 (6 bases). The CDR3 has 16 amino acids. V dropped 5 bases and J dropped 3 bases, with 20 bases sitting between them. CDR1 SEHNR and CDR2 FQNEAQ come from the germline V gene (reference sequence). The CDR3, as DNA: TGTGCCAGCAGCGATTCCGCCGGGACACTGAACTACGAGCAGTACTTC. Its protein product is CASSDSAGTLNYEQYF.

This chain joins TRBV5-1 and TRBJ2-1, with D maybe TRBD2 (6 bases). The CDR3 covers 16 residues. The V end was cut by 1 base, the J end by 0 bases, with 11 bases between. Germline values: CDR1 SGHRS, CDR2 YFSETQ. This CDR3 reads CASSLNGGSSYNEQFF. CDR3 sequence (DNA): TGCGCCAGCAGCTTGAACGGAGGGAGCTCCTACAATGAGCAGTTCTTC.

The J gene is TRBJ2-7, the V gene TRBV11-1; TRBD2 matches 8 bases. Losses at the gene ends were 4 bases for V and 2 bases for J; bases not matched to a gene: 7. CDR1 is SGHAT, CDR2 FQDESV, per germline (reference sequence). The CDR3 covers 15 residues. The CDR3 spells CASSSWASGPYEQYF. DNA of the CDR3: TGTGCCAGCAGCTCGTGGGCTAGCGGGCCCTACGAGCAGTACTTC.

The chain links TRBV7-2 to TRBJ1-1, with TRBD1 matching over 10 bases. CDR3 length equals 16 residues. Unmatched junction bases numbered 8, after V lost 6 bases and J lost 1 base. Germline V gene lookup returns CDR1 SGHTA and CDR2 FQGNSA. The CDR3 protein is CASRAGTGVWNTEAFF. CDR3 coding DNA: TGTGCCAGCAGGGCCGGGACAGGGGTCTGGAACACTGAAGCTTTCTTT. The complete variable domain, with remaining parts taken from reference TRBV7-2 and TRBJ1-1, reads GAGVSQSPSNKVTEKGKDVELRCDPISGHTALYWYRQSLGQGLEFLIYFQGNSAPDKSGLPSDRFSAERTGGSVSTLTIQRTQQEDSAVYLCASRAGTGVWNTEAFFGQGTRLTVV.